A single sample gave rise to the 24 T cell receptor beta chains below, sequenced in a study of glioma-infiltrating T cells after dendritic cell vaccination. The table came from immunoSEQ multiplex PCR; TCRdb's copy has only in-frame clones and leaves some out. The table shows over 55,000 clones, with around 81% occurring only once. The source material was blood, sampled before dendritic cell vaccination. The receptors were gathered from a human donor with glioblastoma.

J is TRBJ2-7 and V is TRBV25-1; possibly TRBD1 for D (6 bases). The CDR3 extends over 13 amino acids. Germline CDR1 and CDR2: MGHDK and SYGVNS. The V end was cut by 11 bases, the J end by 2 bases, with 16 bases between. The CDR3 is CALDGTPPYEQYF. CDR3 nucleotide sequence: TGTGCCCTAGACGGGACACCCCCCTACGAGCAGTACTTC.

The genes are TRBV6-1 and TRBJ2-1; TRBD1 is a possible D gene (5 bases). This CDR3 spans 14 amino acids. V was trimmed by 6 bases and J by 4 bases, leaving 13 bases between them. Germline CDR1 reads MNHNS; CDR2 reads SASEGT. CDR3 sequence reads: CASRTALLYNEQFF. The CDR3 DNA reads as TGTGCCAGCAGGACAGCCCTCCTATACAATGAGCAGTTCTTC.

The chain links TRBV16 to TRBJ2-7, with D possibly being TRBD2 (5 bases). Trimming removed 2 bases from V and 11 bases from J, with 22 bases in between. The CDR3 is 15 residues long. CDR1 and CDR2 from the germline V gene are KGHSY and FQNENV. CDR3 loop: CASSQRTAKKGNEYF. The CDR3 coding sequence is TGTGCCAGCAGCCAACGGACTGCCAAGAAAGGAAACGAGTACTTC.

The chain is built from TRBV4-1 and TRBJ1-3; D is unclear. This CDR3 spans 13 amino acids. CDR1 and CDR2 from the germline V gene are MGHRA and YSYEKL. Trimming removed 1 base at V and 7 bases at J, with 8 bases between. CDR3 DNA: TGCGCCAGCAGCCAAGGACCACAGAACACCATATATTTT. Its translation: CASSQGPQNTIYF.

The chain links TRBV7-2 to TRBJ1-2; D call uncertain. The V end lost 5 bases, the J end lost 4 bases, and 11 bases lay between the germline ends. There are 13 residues in the CDR3. Looked up from germline, CDR1 is SGHTA and CDR2 is FQGNSA. The CDR3 region is CASSPDLTYGYTF. CDR3 DNA sequence: TGTGCCAGCAGCCCCGACTTAACCTATGGCTACACCTTC.

The chain couples TRBV5-1 to TRBJ2-1; 8 bases are shared with TRBD2. This CDR3 has 21 amino acids. V lost 0 bases to trimming and J lost 0 bases; unmatched junction nucleotides: 17. Germline CDR1 is SGHRS and CDR2 is YFSETQ. The DNA for the CDR3 is TGCGCCAGCAGCTTGGGCCCAAGACTAGCGAGCTTTAACAGCTCCTACAATGAGCAGTTCTTC. Encoded protein: CASSLGPRLASFNSSYNEQFF.

Only one count was recorded for this clone. The V and J genes are TRBV5-1 and TRBJ2-2; a weak D match, TRBD1 (6 bases). Per the germline V gene, CDR1 is SGHRS and CDR2 is YFSETQ. V dropped 5 bases and J dropped 3 bases, with 14 bases sitting between them. The CDR3 is 15 amino acids. The CDR3 region has the DNA TGCGCCAGCAGTCGAAGGGGGTTGGACACCGGGGAGCTGTTTTTT. This gives the protein CASSRRGLDTGELFF.

Only one count was recorded for this clone. This chain connects TRBV7-2 to TRBJ2-4, with a tentative D call TRBD1 (6 bases). CDR1 SGHTA and CDR2 FQGNSA come from the germline V gene. Trimming removed 5 bases at V and 7 bases at J, with 15 bases between. This CDR3 contains 14 residues. CDR3 residues: CASSPQGPSNIQYF. The DNA for the CDR3 is TGTGCCAGCAGCCCGCAGGGGCCGTCCAACATTCAGTACTTC.

The rearrangement links TRBV7-2 to TRBJ1-5, with D maybe TRBD1 (5 bases). CDR3 size: 15 residues. Trimming cost V 1 base and J 6 bases, with 13 bases left between them. Germline CDR1 SGHTA, CDR2 FQGNSA. The CDR3 region is CASSLEAGKSQPQHF. The CDR3 nucleotides read TGTGCCAGCAGCTTAGAGGCAGGGAAATCTCAGCCCCAGCATTTT.

The chain has TRBV4-1 and TRBJ2-7; 9 bases agree with TRBD1. The J segment lost 7 bases and the V segment lost 4 bases, leaving 11 bases of the junction unmatched. Germline CDR1 reads MGHRA; CDR2 reads YSYEKL. This CDR3 contains 15 residues. CDR3: CASSLRGQGLGEQYF. The CDR3 DNA reads TGCGCCAGCAGCCTCCGTGGACAGGGGCTTGGAGAGCAGTACTTC.

The V call is TRBV6-1, the J call TRBJ2-3; TRBD1 matches 8 bases. This CDR3 has 13 amino acids. The junction had 8 bases not matched to a gene; V was cut back by 6 bases and J by 9 bases. CDR1 is MNHNS, CDR2 SASEGT, per germline. CDR3 protein: CASSSDRGQTQYF. DNA for the CDR3: TGTGCCAGCAGCAGCGACAGGGGTCAAACGCAGTATTTT.

This rearrangement joins TRBV29-1 to TRBJ2-7; D gene ambiguous. V was pared by 6 bases and J by 0 bases, with 9 bases between. The germline gives CDR1 SQVTM, CDR2 ANQGSEA. The CDR3 sequence is 12 residues long. CDR3 coding DNA: TGCAGCGTCGGTGAAGACTCCTACGAGCAGTACTTC. Protein: CSVGEDSYEQYF.

The chain employs TRBV7-9 and TRBJ2-1; D perhaps matches TRBD2 (6 bases). Trimming shortened V by 0 bases and J by 8 bases, and 14 bases separated the two germline ends. Germline V gene data show CDR1 as SEHNR and CDR2 as FQNEAQ (reference sequence). The CDR3 is 15 amino acids. The CDR3 DNA is TGTGCCAGCAGCTTAGCGTCGGGCTGGAGGGATGAGCAGTTCTTC. Its protein is CASSLASGWRDEQFF.

The V gene is TRBV6-5, the J gene TRBJ2-1; D may be TRBD1 (5 bases). Germline loops: CDR1 MNHEY, CDR2 SVGAGI. The CDR3 has 12 residues. V lost 2 bases and J lost 9, with 8 bases in between. Here the CDR3 DNA reads TGTGCCAGCAGTTACACAGGATCTGAGCAGTTCTTC. This codes for CASSYTGSEQFF.

At least ten counts were recorded for this clone. The chain employs TRBV7-8 and TRBJ1-5, with a weak D call TRBD1 (5 bases). Germline V gene data show CDR1 as SGHVS and CDR2 as FQNEAQ. The CDR3 consists of 14 residues. V lost 5 bases and J 3 bases, leaving 11 bases between the germline ends. CDR3 sequence (DNA): TGTGCCAGCAGCCCCACAGGATTCAATCAGCCCCAGCATTTT. It translates to CASSPTGFNQPQHF.

V usage is TRBV5-1 and J usage is TRBJ2-2; tentatively, D is TRBD1 (5 bases). Trimming removed 4 bases at V and 5 bases at J, with 15 bases between. CDR3 size: 15 residues. Germline V CDR1 and CDR2: SGHRS, YFSETQ. CDR3 protein: CASSLSTAQTGELFF. Written as DNA, the CDR3 is TGCGCCAGCAGCCTCTCGACAGCACAAACCGGGGAGCTGTTTTTT.

This clone was picked up a small number of times. V and J are TRBV25-1 and TRBJ1-4; D remains ambiguous. This CDR3 region has 12 residues. Trimming shortened V by 7 bases and J by 5 bases, and 8 bases separated the two germline ends. Germline CDR1 MGHDK, CDR2 SYGVNS. The DNA for the CDR3 is TGTGCCAGCAATTTGGAGAATGAAAAACTGTTTTTT. Translating gives CASNLENEKLFF.

V and J are TRBV30 and TRBJ2-5, with a tentative D call TRBD1 (5 bases). CDR1 is GTSNPN, CDR2 SVGIG, per germline (reference sequence). The CDR3 loop spans 12 amino acids. Trimming removed 1 base at V and 2 bases at J, with 5 bases between. The CDR3 region has the DNA TGTGCCTGGAGTGGACAGCAAGAGACCCAGTACTTC. Residues: CAWSGQQETQYF.

The chain joins TRBV5-1 to TRBJ1-1; D gene unclear. This CDR3 comprises 15 residues. V was trimmed by 7 bases and J by 2 bases, leaving 18 bases between them. CDR1 SGHRS and CDR2 YFSETQ come from the germline V gene. This CDR3 is CASRDNLRVNTEAFF. CDR3 in DNA: TGCGCCAGCCGAGACAATTTGCGGGTTAACACTGAAGCTTTCTTT.

This clone was recorded a few times. The sample carries other DNA sequences with the same CDR3. The CDR3: CASSPGTGTEAFF. The CDR3 DNA reads TGTGCCAGCTCACCCGGGACAGGAACTGAAGCTTTCTTT. The chain has TRBV18 and TRBJ1-1; 8 bases map to TRBD1. Per the germline V gene, CDR1 is KGHSH and CDR2 is LQKENI. This CDR3 contains 13 residues. Unmatched junction bases numbered 2, after V lost 3 bases and J lost 5 bases. Variable domain in full (rest from reference TRBV18 and TRBJ1-1): NAGVMQNPRHLVRRRGQEARLRCSPMKGHSHVYWYRQLPEEGLKFMVYLQKENIIDESGMPKERFSAEFPKEGPSILRIQQVVRGDSAAYFCASSPGTGTEAFFGQGTRLTVV.

The chain uses TRBV7-8 and TRBJ1-4, with D perhaps TRBD1 (6 bases). Trimming left V 4 bases short and J 0 bases short, with 12 bases between. CDR3 size: 16 residues. Germline CDR1 and CDR2: SGHVS and FQNEAQ. Here the CDR3 reads CASSSQGHATNEKLFF. The CDR3, as DNA: TGTGCCAGCAGCTCACAGGGACACGCAACTAATGAAAAACTGTTTTTT.

The chain links TRBV5-1 to TRBJ2-3, with a weak D call TRBD2 (6 bases). Germline V gene sequence: CDR1 SGHRS, CDR2 YFSETQ. The V gene lost 4 bases and the J gene lost 2 bases, with 17 bases spanning the gap. The CDR3 contains 16 residues. The CDR3 nucleotides are TGCGCCAGCAGCCCTCCGGGACTTTCCATCACAGATACGCAGTATTTT. Translating it yields CASSPPGLSITDTQYF. Variable domain in full (rest from reference TRBV5-1 and TRBJ2-3): KAGVTQTPRYLIKTRGQQVTLSCSPISGHRSVSWYQQTPGQGLQFLFEYFSETQRNKGNFPGRFSGRQFSNSRSEMNVSTLELGDSALYLCASSPPGLSITDTQYFGPGTRLTVL.

About this clone: A read error may produce the germline difference seen at one junction end. Different DNA sequences within this sample yield the same CDR3. The genes are TRBV7-6 and TRBJ1-6; 7 bases are a match to TRBD1. CDR3 length: 15 amino acids. The germline V gene has CDR1 SGHVS and CDR2 FNYEAQ. CDR3 DNA sequence: TGCGCCAGCAGCACCCAGGGACAGACGAATTCACCCCTCCACTTT. Translated: CASSTQGQTNSPLHF.

This clone appeared a few times. V usage is TRBV30 and J usage is TRBJ2-1, with D possibly matching TRBD2 (7 bases). This CDR3 region has 15 residues. The germline V gene has CDR1 GTSNPN and CDR2 SVGIG (reference sequence). The V and J ends lost 7 bases and 5 bases respectively, with 21 bases between them. Here the CDR3 reads CAFSRGGGADNEQFF. CDR3 nucleotides: TGTGCCTTTTCTCGGGGTGGGGGGGCCGACAATGAGCAGTTCTTC.